This T cell receptor (beta chain) was sequenced during a study of blood T cell repertoires in COVID-19. For the study at large: Some COVID-19 samples were acute and others convalescent; all came from the United States, Italy and Spain. From T cells, B-cell-depleted T cells, or PBMCs came the material, which was cDNA or gDNA.

The method was immunoSEQ multiplex PCR; TCRdb's version includes in-frame clones alone and lacks a portion of them. Of approximately 210,000 clones in the sample, more than 80% are singletons; the top ten hold 2% to 2.5%. J gave up 2 bases and V 6 bases, and 3 bases lay outside the gene matches. The CDR3 totals 13 residues. The chain has TRBV12-3 or TRBV12-4 and TRBJ1-2; 7 bases match TRBD1. The sequencing input was peripheral blood. The sequence was collected from a man aged 30 to 45 who had recovered from COVID-19. In DNA, the CDR3 is TGTGCCAGCAGCACGACAGGGAACTATGGCTACACCTTC. As protein: CASSTTGNYGYTF.